The 24 T cell receptor beta chains in this list originate from one sample, sequenced in a study of blood T cell repertoires in COVID-19. Some clones are missing from TCRdb's copy, which holds only in-frame ones; the method was immunoSEQ multiplex PCR. The sample shows 140,000 to 150,000 clones, roughly 85% of them seen only once. Sample: PBMCs or T cells enriched from blood (not recorded which). Every receptor here comes from a man between 50 and 59 years old who had recovered from COVID-19.

The V gene is TRBV5-1, the J gene TRBJ1-1; D is unclear. V was cut by 0 bases and J by 6 bases, with 9 bases left in between. The CDR3 length is 13 residues. Germline V gene lookup returns CDR1 SGHRS and CDR2 YFSETQ. CDR3 protein: CASSLVTDSEAFF. The CDR3 DNA reads TGCGCCAGCAGCTTGGTGACTGACTCTGAAGCTTTCTTT.

The rearrangement joins TRBV7-6 to TRBJ2-7, with D possibly being TRBD1 (5 bases). CDR1 SGHVS and CDR2 FNYEAQ come from the germline V gene. There are 14 residues in the CDR3. The V gene lost 3 bases and the J gene lost 3 bases, with 12 bases spanning the gap. The CDR3 is CASSLDATDYEQYF. In DNA, the CDR3 is TGTGCCAGCAGCTTGGACGCGACAGACTACGAGCAGTACTTC.

The chain links TRBV27 to TRBJ1-3; D is uncertain. Looked up from germline, CDR1 is MNHEY and CDR2 is SMNVEV (reference sequence). Trimming took off 2 bases at V and 4 bases at J, with 12 bases between the two ends. The CDR3 covers 15 residues. CDR3 residues: CASSLEFSPGNTIYF. DNA for the CDR3: TGTGCCAGCAGTTTAGAGTTCTCTCCGGGAAACACCATATATTTT.

The CDR3 region is CASSSTRGEGNTIYF. CDR3 nucleotide sequence: TGTGCCAGCAGCTCAACCAGGGGGGAAGGAAACACCATATATTTT. This chain uses TRBV7-2 with TRBJ1-3; 7 positions agree with TRBD1. The germline gives CDR1 SGHTA, CDR2 FQGNSA. Trimming removed 4 bases from V and 4 bases from J; junction bases left unmatched: 7. This CDR3 is 15 amino acids long.

The CDR3 region is CAWSVGQGWSQPQHF. The DNA of the CDR3 is TGTGCCTGGAGTGTTGGACAGGGGTGGAGTCAGCCCCAGCATTTT. The genes are TRBV30 and TRBJ1-5; 9 bases line up with TRBD1. The ends lost 0 bases at V and 6 bases at J; junction bases unmatched: 6. The CDR3 has 15 amino acids. Germline V CDR1 and CDR2: GTSNPN, SVGIG (reference sequence).

The chain has TRBV28 and TRBJ2-2; D is unclear. Germline V gene data show CDR1 as MDHEN and CDR2 as SYDVKM. The CDR3 contains 11 residues. V was shortened by 6 bases and J by 7 bases, with 6 bases between the two germline ends. CDR3 coding DNA: TGTGCCAGCAGGAGAAACGGGGAGCTGTTTTTT. The encoded protein is CASRRNGELFF.

The chain is built from TRBV4-3 and TRBJ2-2; D is perhaps TRBD1 (5 bases). Trimming pared 3 bases from V and 7 bases from J, leaving 12 bases between. Germline CDR1 is LGHNA and CDR2 is YSLEER. The CDR3 is made up of 14 amino acids. CDR3 nucleotides: TGCGCCAGCAGCCAGACAGACTCCGGCGGGGAGCTGTTTTTT. Translated: CASSQTDSGGELFF.

The chain links TRBV9 to TRBJ2-2, with D hard to call. Trimming took 0 bases from V and 7 from J, leaving 13 bases between them. This CDR3 has 15 residues. CDR1 is SGDLS and CDR2 is YYNGEE in the germline V gene. This chain's CDR3 is CASSVGQASGGELFF. As DNA, the CDR3 is TGTGCCAGCAGCGTAGGCCAAGCGTCGGGCGGGGAGCTGTTTTTT.

The genes are TRBV4-3 and TRBJ2-1; 11 nucleotides agree with TRBD2. The germline CDR1 and CDR2 sequences are LGHNA and YSLEER. The CDR3 sequence is 14 residues long. V was clipped by 5 bases and J by 9 bases; unmatched bases: 6. CDR3 nucleotide sequence: TGCGCCAGCAGCTCCCGACTAGCGGGAACTGAGCAGTTCTTC. This encodes CASSSRLAGTEQFF.

The V gene is TRBV28, the J gene TRBJ1-2, with D tentatively TRBD1 (5 bases). Trimming cost V 5 bases and J 4 bases, with 17 bases left between them. Germline-derived CDR1 and CDR2 are MDHEN and SYDVKM. CDR3 size: 15 residues. DNA of the CDR3: TGTGCCAGCAGTCCGCGGGACTCCTCAGTCTATGGCTACACCTTC. Protein: CASSPRDSSVYGYTF.

The chain carries TRBV7-9 and TRBJ2-2; D is unclear. V lost 2 bases and J 0 bases, leaving 4 bases between the germline ends. CDR3 length equals 14 residues. From germline, CDR1 is SEHNR and CDR2 FQNEAQ (reference sequence). For the CDR3, the DNA is TGTGCCAGCAGCTTAAGAGCGAACACCGGGGAGCTGTTTTTT. Its protein is CASSLRANTGELFF. The full variable domain, with the rest looked up from reference TRBV7-9 and TRBJ2-2, is DTGVSQNPRHKITKRGQNVTFRCDPISEHNRLYWYRQTLGQGPEFLTYFQNEAQLEKSRLLSDRFSAERPKGSFSTLEIQRTEQGDSAMYLCASSLRANTGELFFGEGSRLTVL.

This chain links TRBV10-3 with TRBJ2-7, with 7 bases aligning to TRBD2. V shed 3 bases and J 3 bases; nucleotides not matched to a gene: 5. The CDR3 has 14 residues. Germline CDR1 is ENHRY and CDR2 is SYGVKD. Here the CDR3 reads CAISDLAEHYEQYF. The CDR3 DNA is TGTGCCATCAGTGATCTAGCGGAGCACTACGAGCAGTACTTC.

This rearrangement joins TRBV30 to TRBJ2-3, with unresolved D. V dropped 2 bases and J dropped 4 bases, with 13 bases sitting between them. The germline V gene encodes CDR1 GTSNPN and CDR2 SVGIG (reference sequence). The CDR3 length is 14 residues. In DNA, the CDR3 is TGTGCCTGGAGTCCGGGTCCTGGAGCAGATACGCAGTATTTT. It yields the protein CAWSPGPGADTQYF.

This rearrangement joins TRBV6-5 to TRBJ1-4; tentative D call: TRBD1 (5 bases). Deletions cut 8 bases from V and 7 bases from J, with 11 bases between. CDR1 and CDR2 from the germline V gene are MNHEY and SVGAGI. The CDR3 extends over 12 amino acids. CDR3 loop: CASGGWGEKLFF. The CDR3, as DNA: TGTGCCAGCGGGGGGTGGGGTGAAAAACTGTTTTTT.

This chain uses TRBV19 with TRBJ1-5, with D possibly matching TRBD1 (6 bases). Germline CDR1 LNHDA, CDR2 SQIVND (reference sequence). Trimming took 9 bases from V and 0 from J, leaving 15 bases between them. This CDR3 region has 15 residues. In DNA, the CDR3 is TGTGCCAGCCGGGACAACGGTTATAGCAATCAGCCCCAGCATTTT. This codes for CASRDNGYSNQPQHF.

A note on this clone: One junction end disagrees with the germline gene, perhaps due to a read error. The chain employs TRBV19 and TRBJ1-5; TRBD1 aligns across 7 bases. The CDR3 totals 16 residues. In germline, CDR1 is LNHDA, CDR2 SQIVND (reference sequence). The CDR3 loop is CASSAGTVFSNQLQHF. In DNA form, the CDR3 reads TGTGCCAGTAGCGCCGGGACAGTGTTTAGCAATCAGCTCCAGCATTTT. The full variable domain, its missing parts supplied by reference TRBV19 and TRBJ1-5, is DGGITQSPKYLFRKEGQNVTLSCEQNLNHDAMYWYRQDPGQGLRLIYYSQIVNDFQKGDIAEGYSVSREKKESFPLTVTSAQKNPTAFYLCASSAGTVFSNQLQHFGDGTRLSIL.

This clone was seen a few times. V is TRBV7-8 and J is TRBJ2-3; possible D gene TRBD1, 5 bases. CDR1 and CDR2 from the germline V gene are SGHVS and FQNEAQ. This CDR3 spans 16 amino acids. The V end was cut by 4 bases, the J end by 6 bases, with 20 bases between. DNA of the CDR3: TGTGCCAGCAGCTCCTCAGGGTCCTTTGTTCGGGATACGCAGTATTTT. Amino acids: CASSSSGSFVRDTQYF.

This rearrangement joins TRBV7-2 to TRBJ1-5, with D hard to call. The germline V gene encodes CDR1 SGHTA and CDR2 FQGNSA. CDR3 length: 13 amino acids. The V end was cut by 6 bases, the J end by 2 bases, with 8 bases between. The chain's CDR3 is CASRGEGNQPQHF. For the CDR3, the DNA is TGTGCCAGCAGGGGAGAGGGCAATCAGCCCCAGCATTTT.

The V call is TRBV29-1, the J call TRBJ2-1; 8 nucleotides align to TRBD1. V gave up 6 bases and J gave up 8 bases; unmatched junction bases: 6. This CDR3 is 12 amino acids long. The germline CDR1 and CDR2 sequences are SQVTM and ANQGSEA. CDR3 amino acids: CSVRQGQDEQFF. CDR3 sequence (DNA): TGCAGCGTGCGACAGGGGCAGGATGAGCAGTTCTTC.

The count of this clone is one. V is TRBV7-2 and J is TRBJ2-2, with TRBD1 matching over 10 bases. The CDR3 has 15 amino acids. The V gene's germline CDR1 is SGHTA and CDR2 FQGNSA. V was pared by 4 bases and J by 4 bases, with 3 bases of the junction left unmatched. CDR3 region: CASSWDRGGTGELFF. The DNA for the CDR3 is TGTGCCAGCAGCTGGGACAGGGGAGGCACCGGGGAGCTGTTTTTT.

The rearrangement links TRBV18 to TRBJ1-1, with a possible D match to TRBD1 (6 bases). In germline, CDR1 is KGHSH, CDR2 LQKENI. The CDR3 is made up of 15 amino acids. V lost 4 bases and J lost 1, with 13 bases in between. Here the CDR3 DNA reads TGTGCCAGCTCACTACCCGGGACACCGAACACTGAAGCTTTCTTT. This gives the protein CASSLPGTPNTEAFF.

The rearrangement joins TRBV19 to TRBJ1-3, with D possibly being TRBD1 (6 bases). V was cut by 11 bases and J by 0 bases, with 11 bases left in between. Looked up from germline, CDR1 is LNHDA and CDR2 is SQIVND (reference sequence). The CDR3 spans 13 residues. The CDR3 DNA reads as TGTGCCTCCGGACAGAACTCTGGAAACACCATATATTTT. This encodes CASGQNSGNTIYF. Together with reference TRBV19 and TRBJ1-3, the CDR3 gives the full variable domain: DGGITQSPKYLFRKEGQNVTLSCEQNLNHDAMYWYRQDPGQGLRLIYYSQIVNDFQKGDIAEGYSVSREKKESFPLTVTSAQKNPTAFYLCASGQNSGNTIYFGEGSWLTVV.

The table lists this clone with a few counts. The chain has TRBV30 and TRBJ1-2, with TRBD1 as a possible D gene (5 bases). V gave up 2 bases and J gave up 8 bases, with 9 bases separating them. This CDR3 is 11 amino acids long. Germline V gene sequence: CDR1 GTSNPN, CDR2 SVGIG (reference sequence). CDR3 loop: CAWSPGIGYTF. DNA of the CDR3: TGTGCCTGGAGTCCAGGGATCGGCTACACCTTC.

CDR3 residues: CASSSTPLRTGGSYNEQFF. The DNA of the CDR3 is TGTGCCAGCAGCTCAACCCCTCTTAGGACAGGGGGCTCCTACAATGAGCAGTTCTTC. This chain joins TRBV7-2 and TRBJ2-1; 10 bases align to TRBD1. Germline CDR1 SGHTA, CDR2 FQGNSA. The junction had 12 bases not matched to a gene; V was cut back by 4 bases and J by 0 bases. The CDR3 sequence is 19 residues long.